This entry lists 5 T cell receptor beta chains sequenced from one sample in a study of technical replicates of blood from a few donors. Data came from immunoSEQ multiplex PCR; TCRdb stores just in-frame clones and leaves some out. The data show 70,000 to 85,000 clones, roughly nine tenths seen once. Source material: T cells isolated from PBMCs. These receptors originate from a human donor in good health.

This sequence joins TRBV10-2 and TRBJ2-7; 8 bases match TRBD2. This CDR3 comprises 15 residues. J gave up 4 bases and V 2 bases, and 7 bases lay outside the gene matches. The germline V gene has CDR1 WSHSY and CDR2 SAAADI. The CDR3 is CASSELAGGMYEQYF. The CDR3 nucleotides read TGCGCCAGCAGTGAGCTGGCGGGAGGAATGTACGAGCAGTACTTC.

This clone was counted a single time. The V call is TRBV2, the J call TRBJ2-3, with D tentatively TRBD2 (5 bases). There are 14 residues in the CDR3. From germline, CDR1 is SNHLY and CDR2 FYNNEI. The germline V and J ends were trimmed by 4 bases and 0 bases, with 8 bases remaining between them. The chain's CDR3 is CASSGGLSTDTQYF. Here the CDR3 DNA reads TGTGCCAGCAGTGGAGGGCTTAGCACAGATACGCAGTATTTT. The variable domain in full, with the rest retrieved from reference TRBV2 and TRBJ2-3, is EPEVTQTPSHQVTQMGQEVILRCVPISNHLYFYWYRQILGQKVEFLVSFYNNEISEKSEIFDDQFSVERPDGSNFTLKIRSTKLEDSAMYFCASSGGLSTDTQYFGPGTRLTVL.

The rearrangement joins TRBV5-1 to TRBJ2-1, with 7 bases matching TRBD1. There are 13 residues in the CDR3. The ends lost 2 bases at V and 7 bases at J; junction bases unmatched: 3. Germline V gene lookup returns CDR1 SGHRS and CDR2 YFSETQ. For the CDR3, the DNA is TGCGCCAGCAGCTTTCAGGGGGAAAATGAGCAGTTCTTC. Its translation is CASSFQGENEQFF. Complete variable domain (other parts from reference TRBV5-1 and TRBJ2-1): KAGVTQTPRYLIKTRGQQVTLSCSPISGHRSVSWYQQTPGQGLQFLFEYFSETQRNKGNFPGRFSGRQFSNSRSEMNVSTLELGDSALYLCASSFQGENEQFFGPGTRLTVL.

This clone was seen a few times. The chain has TRBV19 and TRBJ1-1; D is unclear. The CDR3 is made up of 13 amino acids. Trimming pared 2 bases from V and 2 bases from J, leaving 6 bases between. CDR1 LNHDA and CDR2 SQIVND come from the germline V gene (reference sequence). The CDR3 nucleotides read TGTGCCAGTAGTATACGGGGAAACACTGAAGCTTTCTTT. This translates into CASSIRGNTEAFF.

This clone has just one count. The chain is built from TRBV7-9 and TRBJ2-3; possible D gene TRBD1, 5 bases. V lost 7 bases to trimming and J lost 2 bases, with 16 bases between them. The CDR3 length is 15 residues. Germline V gene data show CDR1 as SEHNR and CDR2 as FQNEAQ (reference sequence). CDR3 region: CASINSRGITDTQYF. Here the CDR3 DNA reads TGTGCCAGCATAAACAGTAGGGGAATCACAGATACGCAGTATTTT.